This is a list of T cell receptor beta chains from one sample in a study of beta chain features in type 1 diabetes. Using immunoSEQ multiplex PCR, the repertoire was profiled, and TCRdb retains in-frame clones only, with some absent. In the table there are a few hundred thousand clones, over 9.5% of which are singletons. Sequencing was carried out using naive CD4+ T cells from blood. These receptors originate from a man younger than 35 in good health. The CDR3 runs from the conserved cysteine through the conserved F or W. The order of the fields is CDR3 protein, CDR3 DNA, clone size, V gene, D gene, J gene. D genes are given only for firm matches. Clone size is not always given. Where it is, it says once, few, many or a class for expanded clones.

CDR3 protein: CASSLLSGRARPGNEQFF
CDR3 DNA: TGTGCCAGCAGTTTACTTAGCGGGAGGGCCCGGCCGGGAAATGAGCAGTTCTTC
clone size: NA
V gene: TRBV28
D gene: TRBD2
J gene: TRBJ2-1

CDR3 protein: CASSVAAGVNTGELFF
CDR3 DNA: TGTGCCAGCAGCGTAGCCGCGGGAGTGAACACCGGGGAGCTGTTTTTT
clone size: NA
V gene: TRBV9
D gene: TRBD2
J gene: TRBJ2-2

CDR3 protein: CASSQDQGRTQYF
CDR3 DNA: TGCGCCAGCAGCCAAGACCAGGGGCGAACCCAGTACTTC
clone size: NA
V gene: TRBV23-1
D gene: NA
J gene: TRBJ2-5

CDR3 protein: CASSQPTGDQAKNIQYF
CDR3 DNA: TGCGCCAGCAGTCAACCGACAGGGGATCAGGCCAAAAACATTCAGTACTTC
clone size: NA
V gene: TRBV23-1
D gene: TRBD1
J gene: TRBJ2-4

CDR3 protein: CASIQFSRAFF
CDR3 DNA: TGTGCCAGCATTCAGTTTTCTAGAGCTTTCTTT
clone size: few
V gene: TRBV2
D gene: NA
J gene: TRBJ1-1

CDR3 protein: CASSLPGGPDTQYF
CDR3 DNA: TGTGCCAGCAGCTTACCGGGAGGCCCAGATACGCAGTATTTT
clone size: NA
V gene: TRBV5-6
D gene: TRBD2
J gene: TRBJ2-3

CDR3 protein: CASSLVGQGSNQPQHF
CDR3 DNA: TGTGCCAGCAGTTTAGTGGGACAGGGGAGCAATCAGCCCCAGCATTTT
clone size: NA
V gene: TRBV28
D gene: TRBD1
J gene: TRBJ1-5

CDR3 protein: CASSLFARGQETQYF
CDR3 DNA: TGTGCCAGCAGTTTATTTGCTAGGGGCCAAGAGACCCAGTACTTC
clone size: NA
V gene: TRBV27
D gene: NA
J gene: TRBJ2-5

CDR3 protein: CATIQGYNEQFF
CDR3 DNA: TGTGCCACCATACAGGGTTACAATGAGCAGTTCTTC
clone size: NA
V gene: TRBV6-1
D gene: NA
J gene: TRBJ2-1

CDR3 protein: CASSLKTGGELFF
CDR3 DNA: TGTGCCAGCAGCTTGAAGACAGGAGGGGAGCTGTTTTTT
clone size: few
V gene: TRBV5-4
D gene: NA
J gene: TRBJ2-2

CDR3 protein: CASSFTGGAGGEQFF
CDR3 DNA: TGTGCCAGCAGCTTCACAGGGGGCGCCGGTGGGGAGCAGTTCTTC
clone size: NA
V gene: TRBV11-3
D gene: TRBD1
J gene: TRBJ2-1

CDR3 protein: CASSQSGRDAGELFF
CDR3 DNA: TGTGCCAGTAGTCAGAGCGGGAGAGACGCCGGGGAGCTGTTTTTT
clone size: NA
V gene: TRBV19
D gene: TRBD2
J gene: TRBJ2-2

CDR3 protein: CASSYSATGPITEAFF
CDR3 DNA: TGTGCCAGCAGTTACTCCGCGACGGGTCCCATCACTGAAGCTTTCTTT
clone size: NA
V gene: TRBV6-5
D gene: NA
J gene: TRBJ1-1

CDR3 protein: CASSHPRAAGVVSEQFF
CDR3 DNA: TGTGCCAGCAGCCACCCGAGGGCCGCAGGGGTAGTCAGTGAGCAGTTCTTC
clone size: few
V gene: TRBV7-9
D gene: NA
J gene: TRBJ2-1

CDR3 protein: CASSFQGAGYGYTF
CDR3 DNA: TGTGCCAGCAGTTTTCAGGGGGCGGGCTATGGCTACACCTTC
clone size: NA
V gene: TRBV28
D gene: TRBD1
J gene: TRBJ1-2

CDR3 protein: CASSQDPTVAQRETYEQYF
CDR3 DNA: TGCGCCAGCAGCCAAGATCCGACAGTCGCCCAGCGGGAGACCTACGAGCAGTACTTC
clone size: NA
V gene: TRBV4-1
D gene: TRBD2
J gene: TRBJ2-7

CDR3 protein: CASSRALNAFF
CDR3 DNA: TGTGCCAGCAGCCGCGCTTTGAACGCTTTCTTT
clone size: few
V gene: TRBV7-2
D gene: NA
J gene: TRBJ1-1

CDR3 protein: CASSYEGNTYEQYF
CDR3 DNA: TGTGCCAGCAGTTATGAGGGAAACACCTACGAGCAGTACTTC
clone size: NA
V gene: TRBV6-6
D gene: NA
J gene: TRBJ2-7

CDR3 protein: CATLQVARNTIYF
CDR3 DNA: TGTGCCACCTTACAGGTTGCTAGAAACACCATATATTTT
clone size: few
V gene: TRBV10-3
D gene: NA
J gene: TRBJ1-3

CDR3 protein: CAISPSGFYEQYF
CDR3 DNA: TGTGCCATCTCACCTAGCGGCTTCTACGAGCAGTACTTC
clone size: NA
V gene: TRBV10-3
D gene: TRBD2
J gene: TRBJ2-7

CDR3 protein: CASRGTSGVGTDTQYF
CDR3 DNA: TGTGCCAGCAGGGGGACTAGCGGGGTAGGCACAGATACGCAGTATTTT
clone size: few
V gene: TRBV28
D gene: TRBD2
J gene: TRBJ2-3

CDR3 protein: CASSDPGLAGFYEQYF
CDR3 DNA: TGTGCCAGCAGCGACCCGGGACTAGCGGGATTCTACGAGCAGTACTTC
clone size: few
V gene: TRBV7-8
D gene: TRBD2
J gene: TRBJ2-7

CDR3 protein: CASSLDWTGPGNTIYF
CDR3 DNA: TGCGCCAGCAGCCTGGACTGGACAGGCCCTGGAAACACCATATATTTT
clone size: NA
V gene: TRBV4-3
D gene: TRBD1
J gene: TRBJ1-3

CDR3 protein: CAWSGSGPYSYEQYF
CDR3 DNA: TGTGCCTGGAGCGGTTCCGGTCCTTACTCCTACGAGCAGTACTTC
clone size: few
V gene: TRBV30
D gene: NA
J gene: TRBJ2-7

CDR3 protein: CASSLLRDYSYEQYF
CDR3 DNA: TGTGCCAGCAGTTTGTTACGGGACTACTCCTACGAGCAGTACTTC
clone size: few
V gene: TRBV6-5
D gene: TRBD2
J gene: TRBJ2-7

CDR3 protein: CASSLVSGSSAGELFF
CDR3 DNA: TGTGCCAGCAGCTTGGTGAGCGGGAGTAGTGCCGGGGAGCTGTTTTTT
clone size: few
V gene: TRBV11-1
D gene: TRBD2
J gene: TRBJ2-2

CDR3 protein: CASSLSTGPYGYTF
CDR3 DNA: TGCGCCAGCAGCTTATCCACAGGCCCTTATGGCTACACCTTC
clone size: few
V gene: TRBV5-1
D gene: NA
J gene: TRBJ1-2

CDR3 protein: CASSPRQGLSYEQYF
CDR3 DNA: TGTGCCAGCTCACCACGACAGGGCCTATCCTACGAGCAGTACTTC
clone size: few
V gene: TRBV18
D gene: TRBD1
J gene: TRBJ2-7

CDR3 protein: CATSRDAFRASNQPQHF
CDR3 DNA: TGTGCCACCAGCAGAGATGCGTTCAGGGCGAGCAATCAGCCCCAGCATTTT
clone size: NA
V gene: TRBV15
D gene: NA
J gene: TRBJ1-5

CDR3 protein: CSVQYSGAAEQYF
CDR3 DNA: TGCAGCGTTCAGTATAGCGGGGCCGCCGAGCAGTACTTC
clone size: NA
V gene: TRBV29-1
D gene: TRBD2
J gene: TRBJ2-7

CDR3 protein: CASSLDEDRDYGYTF
CDR3 DNA: TGTGCCAGCAGCTTGGACGAAGACAGGGACTATGGCTACACCTTC
clone size: NA
V gene: TRBV5-8
D gene: TRBD1
J gene: TRBJ1-2

CDR3 protein: CAWGRRGETQYF
CDR3 DNA: TGTGCCTGGGGACGGAGAGGGGAGACCCAGTACTTC
clone size: NA
V gene: TRBV30
D gene: NA
J gene: TRBJ2-5

CDR3 protein: CASSQGTGGDYEQYF
CDR3 DNA: TGTGCCAGCAGCCAGGGAACGGGAGGCGACTACGAGCAGTACTTC
clone size: few
V gene: TRBV4-2
D gene: TRBD2
J gene: TRBJ2-7

CDR3 protein: CASRNRDRVDGYTF
CDR3 DNA: TGTGCCAGCAGAAACCGGGACAGGGTCGATGGCTACACCTTC
clone size: NA
V gene: TRBV4-2
D gene: TRBD1
J gene: TRBJ1-2

CDR3 protein: CASSFQGVAKNIQYF
CDR3 DNA: TGTGCCAGCAGCTTTCAGGGCGTAGCCAAAAACATTCAGTACTTC
clone size: few
V gene: TRBV5-6
D gene: NA
J gene: TRBJ2-4

CDR3 protein: CASSSYRGRLANTEAFF
CDR3 DNA: TGTGCCAGCAGTTCCTACAGGGGGCGATTGGCGAACACTGAAGCTTTCTTT
clone size: few
V gene: TRBV7-8
D gene: TRBD1
J gene: TRBJ1-1

CDR3 protein: CASSTGYEQYF
CDR3 DNA: TGTGCCAGCAGCACCGGCTACGAGCAGTACTTC
clone size: NA
V gene: TRBV5-4
D gene: NA
J gene: TRBJ2-7

CDR3 protein: CASSLSGGPSGYTF
CDR3 DNA: TGTGCCAGCAGTTTATCGGGGGGGCCGAGTGGCTACACCTTC
clone size: few
V gene: TRBV27
D gene: NA
J gene: TRBJ1-2

CDR3 protein: CASSLTGAGAYEQYF
CDR3 DNA: TGTGCCAGCAGCTTAACGGGTGCAGGGGCCTACGAGCAGTACTTC
clone size: few
V gene: TRBV7-3
D gene: NA
J gene: TRBJ2-7

CDR3 protein: CASSLMLTVTEAFF
CDR3 DNA: TGTGCCAGCAGCTTAATGTTGACAGTCACTGAAGCTTTCTTT
clone size: NA
V gene: TRBV11-2
D gene: NA
J gene: TRBJ1-1

CDR3 protein: CASSIDRVNQPQHF
CDR3 DNA: TGTGCCAGCAGCATTGACAGGGTAAATCAGCCCCAGCATTTT
clone size: few
V gene: TRBV5-4
D gene: TRBD1
J gene: TRBJ1-5

CDR3 protein: CASSLEDGNYGYTF
CDR3 DNA: TGTGCCAGCAGCTTAGAAGACGGGAACTATGGCTACACCTTC
clone size: NA
V gene: TRBV7-9
D gene: NA
J gene: TRBJ1-2

CDR3 protein: CATLGTGVGEPQHF
CDR3 DNA: TGTGCCACCCTGGGGACAGGGGTCGGGGAGCCCCAGCATTTT
clone size: NA
V gene: TRBV10-3
D gene: TRBD1
J gene: TRBJ1-5

CDR3 protein: CASSLAQWETQYF
CDR3 DNA: TGTGCCAGCAGCTTAGCTCAGTGGGAGACCCAGTACTTC
clone size: NA
V gene: TRBV7-2
D gene: NA
J gene: TRBJ2-5

CDR3 protein: CASSPPNRYNEQFF
CDR3 DNA: TGTGCCAGCTCACCACCGAACAGGTACAATGAGCAGTTCTTC
clone size: few
V gene: TRBV18
D gene: NA
J gene: TRBJ2-1

CDR3 protein: CASSLSTSTGELFF
CDR3 DNA: TGTGCCAGCAGCTTATCGACATCCACCGGGGAGCTGTTTTTT
clone size: few
V gene: TRBV7-3
D gene: NA
J gene: TRBJ2-2

CDR3 protein: CASSQDWGHNYGYTF
CDR3 DNA: TGCGCCAGCAGCCAAGACTGGGGGCACAACTATGGCTACACCTTC
clone size: NA
V gene: TRBV4-3
D gene: NA
J gene: TRBJ1-2

CDR3 protein: CASSVLPTDTYNEQFF
CDR3 DNA: TGTGCCAGCAGCGTCTTGCCGACAGACACCTACAATGAGCAGTTCTTC
clone size: NA
V gene: TRBV9
D gene: NA
J gene: TRBJ2-1

CDR3 protein: CASSPDRGTGETQYF
CDR3 DNA: TGTGCCAGCTCCCCGGACAGGGGGACTGGGGAGACCCAGTACTTC
clone size: NA
V gene: TRBV18
D gene: TRBD1
J gene: TRBJ2-5

CDR3 protein: CASSQDLRGLSGANVLTF
CDR3 DNA: TGCGCCAGCAGCCAAGATCTCCGGGGTCTCTCTGGGGCCAACGTCCTGACTTTC
clone size: NA
V gene: TRBV4-3
D gene: NA
J gene: TRBJ2-6

CDR3 protein: CASDRGGTYNEQFF
CDR3 DNA: TGCGCTAGCGACCGCGGTGGAACTTACAATGAGCAGTTCTTC
clone size: few
V gene: TRBV5-1
D gene: NA
J gene: TRBJ2-1

CDR3 protein: CASSQPTSGGRYEQYF
CDR3 DNA: TGCGCCAGCAGCCAACCGACTAGCGGGGGACGATACGAGCAGTACTTC
clone size: NA
V gene: TRBV4-1
D gene: TRBD2
J gene: TRBJ2-7

CDR3 protein: CSVGYGTASYEQYF
CDR3 DNA: TGCAGCGTTGGGTACGGGACTGCATCCTACGAGCAGTACTTC
clone size: few
V gene: TRBV29-1
D gene: NA
J gene: TRBJ2-7

CDR3 protein: CASSMILQGQETQYF
CDR3 DNA: TGTGCCAGTAGTATGATTTTACAGGGACAAGAGACCCAGTACTTC
clone size: NA
V gene: TRBV19
D gene: NA
J gene: TRBJ2-5

CDR3 protein: CASSEYRGVNTEAFF
CDR3 DNA: TGTGCCAGCAGCGAGTACAGGGGGGTGAACACTGAAGCTTTCTTT
clone size: NA
V gene: TRBV9
D gene: TRBD1
J gene: TRBJ1-1

CDR3 protein: CASSSLAGGTDTQYF
CDR3 DNA: TGTGCCAGCAGCTCGCTAGCGGGAGGCACAGATACGCAGTATTTT
clone size: NA
V gene: TRBV7-2
D gene: TRBD2
J gene: TRBJ2-3

CDR3 protein: CASSRTANTEAFF
CDR3 DNA: TGTGCCAGCAGCCGGACAGCGAACACTGAAGCTTTCTTT
clone size: few
V gene: TRBV6-5
D gene: NA
J gene: TRBJ1-1

CDR3 protein: CASSLSGRGSGDTQYF
CDR3 DNA: TGTGCCAGCAGCTTGAGCGGGAGGGGCTCCGGAGATACGCAGTATTTT
clone size: few
V gene: TRBV7-9
D gene: TRBD2
J gene: TRBJ2-3

CDR3 protein: CAWNPSSNYGYTF
CDR3 DNA: TGTGCCTGGAACCCAAGTAGTAACTATGGCTACACCTTC
clone size: few
V gene: TRBV30
D gene: NA
J gene: TRBJ1-2

CDR3 protein: CASSNRLAPDTQYF
CDR3 DNA: TGTGCCAGCAGCAACCGACTAGCTCCAGATACGCAGTATTTT
clone size: few
V gene: TRBV7-7
D gene: TRBD2
J gene: TRBJ2-3